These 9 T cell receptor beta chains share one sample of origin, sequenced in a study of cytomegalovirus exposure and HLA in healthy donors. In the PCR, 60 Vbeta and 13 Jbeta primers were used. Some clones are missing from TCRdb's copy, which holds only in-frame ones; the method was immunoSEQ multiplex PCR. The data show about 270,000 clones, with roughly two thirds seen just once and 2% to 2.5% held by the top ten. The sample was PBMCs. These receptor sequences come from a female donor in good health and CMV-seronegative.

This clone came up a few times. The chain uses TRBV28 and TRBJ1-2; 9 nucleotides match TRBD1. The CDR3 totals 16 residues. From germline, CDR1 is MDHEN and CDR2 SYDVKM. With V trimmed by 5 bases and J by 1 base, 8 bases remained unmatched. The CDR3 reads CASSPAGQGLNYGYTF. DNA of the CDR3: TGTGCCAGCAGTCCCGCGGGACAGGGACTTAACTATGGCTACACCTTC.

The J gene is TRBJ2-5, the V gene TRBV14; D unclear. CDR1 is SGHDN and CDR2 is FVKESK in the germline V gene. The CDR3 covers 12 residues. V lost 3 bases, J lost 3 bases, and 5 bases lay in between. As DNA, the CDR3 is TGTGCCAGCAGCCATACAAAAGAGACCCAGTACTTC. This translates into CASSHTKETQYF.

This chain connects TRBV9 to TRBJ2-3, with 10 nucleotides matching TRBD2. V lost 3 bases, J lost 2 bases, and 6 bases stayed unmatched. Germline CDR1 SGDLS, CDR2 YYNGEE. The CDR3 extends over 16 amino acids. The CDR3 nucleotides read TGTGCCAGCAGCGGTTCTAGCGGGAGCCCCACAGATACGCAGTATTTT. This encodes CASSGSSGSPTDTQYF.

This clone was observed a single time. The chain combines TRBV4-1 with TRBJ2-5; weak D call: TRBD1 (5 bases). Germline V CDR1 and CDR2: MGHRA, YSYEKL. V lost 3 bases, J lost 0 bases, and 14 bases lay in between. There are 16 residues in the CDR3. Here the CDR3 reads CASSQRDGRDQETQYF. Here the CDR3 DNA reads TGCGCCAGCAGCCAGAGAGATGGCAGGGACCAAGAGACCCAGTACTTC.

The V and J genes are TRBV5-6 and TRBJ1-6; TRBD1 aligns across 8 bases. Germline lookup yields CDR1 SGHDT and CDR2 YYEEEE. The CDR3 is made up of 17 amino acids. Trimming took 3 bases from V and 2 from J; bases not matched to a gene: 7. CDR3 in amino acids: CASSSGQGGTYNSPLHF. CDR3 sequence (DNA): TGTGCCAGCAGCTCCGGACAGGGAGGAACCTATAATTCACCCCTCCACTTT.

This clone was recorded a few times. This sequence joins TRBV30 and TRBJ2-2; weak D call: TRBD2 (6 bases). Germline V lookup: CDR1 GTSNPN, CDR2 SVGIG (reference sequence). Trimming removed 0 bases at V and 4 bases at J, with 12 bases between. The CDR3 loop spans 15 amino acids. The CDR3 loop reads CAWSVALATTGELFF. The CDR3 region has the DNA TGTGCCTGGAGTGTCGCGCTAGCGACCACCGGGGAGCTGTTTTTT.

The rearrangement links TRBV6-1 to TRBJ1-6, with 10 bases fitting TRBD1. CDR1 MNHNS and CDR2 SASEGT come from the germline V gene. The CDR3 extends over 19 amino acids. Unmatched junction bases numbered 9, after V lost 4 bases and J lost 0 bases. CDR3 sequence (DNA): TGTGCCAGCAGTGCTTCCGGGACAGGGGCGAGCTCCTATAATTCACCCCTCCACTTT. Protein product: CASSASGTGASSYNSPLHF.

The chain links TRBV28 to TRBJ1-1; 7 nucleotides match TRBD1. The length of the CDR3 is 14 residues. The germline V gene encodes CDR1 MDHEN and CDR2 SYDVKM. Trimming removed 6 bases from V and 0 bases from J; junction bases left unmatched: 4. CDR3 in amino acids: CASRTGQLNTEAFF. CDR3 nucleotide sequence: TGTGCCAGCAGAACGGGACAGTTGAACACTGAAGCTTTCTTT.

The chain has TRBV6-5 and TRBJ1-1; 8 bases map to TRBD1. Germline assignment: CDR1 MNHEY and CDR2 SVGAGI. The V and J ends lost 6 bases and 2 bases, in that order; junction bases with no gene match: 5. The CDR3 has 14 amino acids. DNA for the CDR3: TGTGCCAGCAGGCAGGGGGCCTCAAACACTGAAGCTTTCTTT. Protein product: CASRQGASNTEAFF.